This T cell receptor beta chain emerged from a study of blood T cell repertoires in COVID-19. Across the study: Donors in the United States, Italy and Spain gave samples during acute or convalescent COVID-19. In each case, the material was cDNA or gDNA derived from T cells, B-cell-depleted T cells, or PBMCs.

The germline V gene has CDR1 MGHRA and CDR2 YSYEKL. This CDR3 has 14 amino acids. Trimming stripped 1 base from V and 10 bases from J, with 16 bases between. This clone was counted a few times. Only in-frame clones appear in the TCRdb table, and some are missing; sequencing was by immunoSEQ multiplex PCR. The profile shows around 80,000 clones, approximately 83% of them singletons. The gene calls are TRBV4-1 and TRBJ1-1; perhaps TRBD1 as D (6 bases). The sample taken for sequencing was peripheral blood. This sequence was found in a human donor in a cohort sampled during active COVID-19. The CDR3 DNA reads as TGCGCCAGCAGCCAAGCGGGGGGGGGCCTCGGAGCTTTCTTT. Its translation: CASSQAGGGLGAFF.